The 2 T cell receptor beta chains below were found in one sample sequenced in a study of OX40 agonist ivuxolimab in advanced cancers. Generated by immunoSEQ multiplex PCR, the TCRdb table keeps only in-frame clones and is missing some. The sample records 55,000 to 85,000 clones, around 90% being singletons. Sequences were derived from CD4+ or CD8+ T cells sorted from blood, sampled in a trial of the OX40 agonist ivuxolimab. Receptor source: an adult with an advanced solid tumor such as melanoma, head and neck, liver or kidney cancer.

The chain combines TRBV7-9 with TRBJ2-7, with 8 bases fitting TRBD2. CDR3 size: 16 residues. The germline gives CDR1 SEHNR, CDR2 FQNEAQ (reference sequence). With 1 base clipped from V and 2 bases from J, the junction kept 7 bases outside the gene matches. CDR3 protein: CASSLVGSGVTYEQYF. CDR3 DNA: TGTGCCAGCAGCTTAGTGGGTAGCGGGGTAACCTACGAGCAGTACTTC.

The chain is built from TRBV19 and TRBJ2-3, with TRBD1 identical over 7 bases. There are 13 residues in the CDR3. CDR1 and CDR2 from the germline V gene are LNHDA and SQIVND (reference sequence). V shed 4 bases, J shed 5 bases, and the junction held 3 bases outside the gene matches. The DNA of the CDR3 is TGTGCCAGTAGTACAGGGGGAAAAGATACGCAGTATTTT. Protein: CASSTGGKDTQYF.